The present TCR beta chain was sequenced within a study of blood T cell repertoires in COVID-19. Repertoires were generated with immunoSEQ multiplex PCR, while TCRdb's copy carries only in-frame clones and drops some. The repertoire includes hundreds of thousands of clones, about 68% of them detected once, and about 3.5% sits in the top ten. This TCR came from a woman at least 80 years old with acute or convalescent COVID-19. Sequenced sample: peripheral blood.

CDR3 region: CASSFRTANYGYTF. In DNA, the CDR3 is TGTGCCAGCAGCTTCCGGACAGCCAACTATGGCTACACCTTC. The chain employs TRBV5-4 and TRBJ1-2, with TRBD1 as a possible D gene (6 bases). V was pared by 2 bases and J by 2 bases, with 10 bases between. The CDR3 has 14 amino acids. In germline, CDR1 is SGHNT, CDR2 YYREEE (reference sequence).